The present entry profiles one T cell receptor beta chain with its context. Its target is not known. The table came from immunoSEQ multiplex PCR; TCRdb's copy has only in-frame clones and leaves some out. The sample lists more than 900,000 clones, approximately 80% occurring once. The germline V gene has CDR1 SQVTM and CDR2 ANQGSEA. V was pared by 4 bases and J by 1 base, with 13 bases between. This CDR3 is 14 amino acids long. This specimen comes from a study of shared clonotypes between healthy human individuals. Study-level information: For every donor, three CD4 naive, three CD4 memory, two CD8 naive and one CD8 memory plates were used. Study-wide results and limits: Memory subsets generally showed smaller estimated richness than naive subsets did.

The J gene is TRBJ1-1, the V gene TRBV29-1; weak D call: TRBD1 (5 bases). The specimen sequenced was memory CD4+ T cells from PBMCs. The subset was: CD45RA-negative fraction. This sequence originates from a man aged 18 to 35 in good health. Some clones in this sample may be carry-over from other donors' samples. The CDR3 DNA reads TGCAGCGTTGCGAGGGGAGGGGCGAACACTGAAGCTTTCTTT. Protein: CSVARGGANTEAFF. Full variable domain (outside the CDR3, taken from reference TRBV29-1 and TRBJ1-1): SAVISQKPSRDICQRGTSLTIQCQVDSQVTMMFWYRQQPGQSLTLIATANQGSEATYESGFVIDKFPISRPNLTFSTLTVSNMSPEDSSIYLCSVARGGANTEAFFGQGTRLTVV.